The clone carrying this T cell receptor beta chain was seen just once. Its antigen is undetermined. Possible read error: a much larger clone is one base away. Patients underwent thyroid surgery, and none had received any treatment before it. Germline V CDR1 and CDR2: MGHRA, YSYEKL. The CDR3 contains 13 residues. The data were obtained in a study of metastatic and nonmetastatic thyroid tumors. Study-wide results and limits: TCR beta diversity was reportedly significantly higher in malignant thyroid tumors than benign nodules, in blood and tumor.

Authors' methods: The study's classifier, a distant-metastasis tool for papillary thyroid cancer, was built using CDR3 differences across clinicopathological groups. TCRdb reassembled clones from the PCR reads with MiXCR. TCRdb's processing, not the authors', yielded these V and J calls. The sample includes 21,000 or so clones, approximately 20% of them seen just once. Material for sequencing was blood. The receptor was derived from a male donor with papillary thyroid cancer or a benign thyroid nodule (not recorded which). Some clones in this sample may be carry-over from other donors' samples. The rearrangement joins TRBV4-1 to TRBJ2-5; D not resolved. The CDR3 loop reads CASSQRWVETHYF. CDR3 coding DNA: TGCGCCAGCAGCCAACGGTGGGTGGAGACCCATTACTTC.